These 23 T cell receptor beta chains came from one sample sequenced in a study of early T cells in non-severe SARS-CoV-2 infection. MiXCR was run by TCRdb on the 5' RACE reads, yielding one entry per CDR3 protein. The profile shows roughly 51,000 distinct CDR3 sequences, around 7.7% of them singletons. The sequenced sample consisted of whole blood. These receptor sequences come from an adult who was a healthcare worker with PCR-confirmed SARS-CoV-2 infection or an uninfected control (not recorded which).

The gene calls are TRBV2 and TRBJ1-1; TRBD1 agrees at 7 bases. The germline V gene encodes CDR1 SNHLY and CDR2 FYNNEI. Losses at the gene ends were 2 bases for V and 4 bases for J; bases not matched to a gene: 4. The CDR3 runs to 14 residues. The CDR3 sequence: CASSERYRGTEAFF. DNA of the CDR3: TGTGCCAGCAGTGAAAGGTACAGGGGCACTGAAGCTTTCTTT. The variable domain in full, completed from reference TRBV2 and TRBJ1-1, reads EPEVTQTPSHQVTQMGQEVILRCVPISNHLYFYWYRQILGQKVEFLVSFYNNEISEKSEIFDDQFSVERPDGSNFTLKIRSTKLEDSAMYFCASSERYRGTEAFFGQGTRLTVV.

Remarks on this clonotype: At one end the junction does not follow the germline gene, possibly because of a read error. The rearrangement joins TRBV7-9 to TRBJ2-5, with D tentatively TRBD1 (6 bases). Germline CDR1 and CDR2: SEHNR and FQNEAQ (reference sequence). CDR3 length equals 16 residues. CDR3 DNA sequence: TGTGCCAGCAACTTAGGCCCTCAGGACAGATTCGAGACCCAGTACTTC. Translating it yields CASNLGPQDRFETQYF. The entire variable domain, with the rest obtained from reference TRBV7-9 and TRBJ2-5, is as follows: DTGVSQNPRHKITKRGQNVTFRCDPISEHNRLYWYRQTLGQGPEFLTYFQNEAQLEKSRLLSDRFSAERPKGSFSTLEIQRTEQGDSAMYLCASNLGPQDRFETQYFGPGTRLLVL.

The chain couples TRBV20-1 to TRBJ2-6, with TRBD2 matching over 8 bases. J gave up 0 bases and V 4 bases, and 5 bases lay outside the gene matches. CDR3 length: 16 amino acids. The germline CDR1 and CDR2 sequences are DFQATT and SNEGSKA (reference sequence). CDR3 protein: CSAIAGGHSGANVLTF. In nucleotides, the CDR3 is TGCAGTGCTATCGCGGGGGGACACTCTGGGGCCAACGTCCTGACTTTC.

There are many counts of this clonotype. This chain uses TRBV24-1 with TRBJ2-1, with 8 bases fitting TRBD2. CDR1 is KGHDR, CDR2 SFDVKD, per germline. CDR3 length equals 14 residues. The V segment lost 9 bases and the J segment 1 base; nucleotides outside the gene matches: 4. DNA of the CDR3: TGTGCCACCTGCGGGGGGCCGTCCTACAATGAGCAGTTCTTC. It codes for CATCGGPSYNEQFF.

This clonotype was seen many times. V usage is TRBV18 and J usage is TRBJ2-1, with D unclear. Deletions cut 1 base from V and 7 bases from J, with 2 bases between. Germline-derived CDR1 and CDR2 are KGHSH and LQKENI. This CDR3 spans 11 amino acids. CDR3 sequence: CASSPLNEQFF. Here the CDR3 DNA reads TGTGCCAGCTCACCACTGAATGAGCAGTTCTTC.

This clonotype was detected many times. The chain recombines TRBV6-2 or TRBV6-3 with TRBJ2-1, with 9 bases aligning to TRBD2. CDR1 is MNHEY, CDR2 SVGEGT, per germline. V trimming: 2 bases; J trimming: 10 bases; junction bases outside the gene matches: 6. This CDR3 has 14 amino acids. In DNA form, the CDR3 reads TGTGCCAGCAGTTACGGGGGGACTAGCAGCGAGCAGTTCTTC. This sequence encodes CASSYGGTSSEQFF.

This clonotype came up many times. The rearrangement joins TRBV7-8 to TRBJ1-1; D is possibly TRBD1 (5 bases). Germline loops: CDR1 SGHVS, CDR2 FQNEAQ. The V and J ends lost 2 bases and 8 bases respectively, with 9 bases between them. There are 12 residues in the CDR3. The CDR3 DNA reads as TGTGCCAGCAGCTTATTTGGGGGAGAAGCTTTCTTT. Protein product: CASSLFGGEAFF.

The chain uses TRBV28 and TRBJ1-2; D not resolved. Per germline, CDR1 MDHEN and CDR2 SYDVKM. V was cut by 7 bases and J by 1 base, with 10 bases left in between. This CDR3 contains 13 residues. This CDR3 is CASTFTLNYGYTF. CDR3 DNA sequence: TGTGCCAGCACCTTCACCCTTAACTATGGCTACACCTTC.

Ten or more counts support this clonotype. The chain couples TRBV28 to TRBJ2-3; D is uncertain. Trimming removed 6 bases from V and 5 bases from J, with 12 bases in between. CDR1 is MDHEN and CDR2 is SYDVKM in the germline V gene. The CDR3 extends over 13 amino acids. CDR3 nucleotides: TGTGCCAGCAGCAGACCCGCGGTAGATACGCAGTATTTT. It translates to CASSRPAVDTQYF. The whole variable domain, remainder taken from reference TRBV28 and TRBJ2-3, is DVKVTQSSRYLVKRTGEKVFLECVQDMDHENMFWYRQDPGLGLRLIYFSYDVKMKEKGDIPEGYSVSREKKERFSLILESASTNQTSMYLCASSRPAVDTQYFGPGTRLTVL.

This clonotype was recorded at least ten times. V usage is TRBV29-1 and J usage is TRBJ2-7, with D perhaps given as TRBD1 or TRBD2 (5 bases each). Trimming shortened V by 4 bases and J by 2 bases, and 12 bases separated the two germline ends. The germline V gene has CDR1 SQVTM and CDR2 ANQGSEA. The CDR3 runs to 13 residues. The CDR3: CSVGGDRTYEQYF. For the CDR3, the DNA is TGCAGCGTTGGAGGGGATCGGACCTACGAGCAGTACTTC.

This clonotype was detected ten times or more. The genes are TRBV6-5 and TRBJ1-1; D gene unclear. Germline CDR1 reads MNHEY; CDR2 reads SVGAGI. This CDR3 comprises 11 residues. Between the trimmed V and J ends, which lost 2 bases and 11 bases, there was a span of 9 bases. The CDR3 sequence: CASSYMGRAFF. In DNA form, the CDR3 reads TGTGCCAGCAGTTACATGGGTCGGGCTTTCTTT.

This clonotype has ten or more counts. The chain links TRBV29-1 to TRBJ1-2, with TRBD1 matching 7 bases. Looked up from germline, CDR1 is SQVTM and CDR2 is ANQGSEA. With V trimmed by 0 bases and J by 2 bases, 9 bases remained unmatched. The CDR3 spans 16 residues. The CDR3 sequence: CSVEDRTMGQNYGYTF. In DNA form, the CDR3 reads TGCAGCGTTGAAGATCGTACCATGGGACAGAACTATGGCTACACCTTC.

This clonotype was counted many times. The V and J genes are TRBV20-1 and TRBJ1-5; D gene ambiguous. Germline CDR1 DFQATT, CDR2 SNEGSKA (reference sequence). The CDR3 runs 15 residues. Trimming pared 1 base from V and 1 base from J, leaving 11 bases between. CDR3 DNA sequence: TGCAGTGCTAGAGTTGCCAAGGCCAGCAATCAGCCCCAGCATTTT. Its translation is CSARVAKASNQPQHF.

This clonotype was seen ten or more times. This chain connects TRBV7-9 to TRBJ2-3, with 7 nucleotides matching TRBD2. CDR3 length equals 15 residues. J was trimmed by 5 bases and V by 0 bases; bases with no gene match: 5. In germline, CDR1 is SEHNR, CDR2 FQNEAQ (reference sequence). CDR3: CASSLAGTTGDTQYF. CDR3 nucleotides: TGTGCCAGCAGCTTAGCCGGGACTACTGGAGATACGCAGTATTTT.

The sample holds a few counts of this clonotype. The chain couples TRBV5-4 to TRBJ1-6; 9 bases match TRBD1. Germline CDR1 and CDR2: SGHNT and YYREEE (reference sequence). With 4 bases clipped from V and 1 base from J, the junction kept 6 bases outside the gene matches. The CDR3 covers 17 residues. CDR3 protein: CASSGGQGASYNSPLHF. CDR3 DNA sequence: TGTGCCAGCAGCGGGGGACAGGGAGCGTCCTATAATTCACCCCTCCACTTT. The whole variable domain, remainder taken from reference TRBV5-4 and TRBJ1-6, is ETGVTQSPTHLIKTRGQQVTLRCSSQSGHNTVSWYQQALGQGPQFIFQYYREEENGRGNFPPRFSGLQFPNYSSELNVNALELDDSALYLCASSGGQGASYNSPLHFGNGTRLTVT.

This chain uses TRBV6-1 with TRBJ1-1; D uncertain. CDR3 length equals 14 residues. Germline-derived CDR1 and CDR2 are MNHNS and SASEGT. Between the trimmed V and J ends, which lost 4 bases and 0 bases, there was a span of 9 bases. CDR3 amino acids: CASSVGGMNTEAFF. The DNA of the CDR3 is TGTGCCAGCAGTGTTGGCGGAATGAACACTGAAGCTTTCTTT.

This clonotype was recorded at least ten times. This rearrangement joins TRBV21-1 to TRBJ2-5; the table's D call, TRBD1, has no DNA check behind it. TRBV21-1 is reported as a pseudogene. The CDR3 extends over 18 amino acids. The CDR3 nucleotides are TGTGCCAGCAGCATAAAAGGGTACCGGGACAGGGGGCAAGAGACCCAGTACTTC. Residues: CASSIKGYRDRGQETQYF.

As for this clonotype: It is likely a read error, because the conserved phenylalanine at the end of the CDR3 is missing. V usage is TRBV28 and J usage is TRBJ2-1, with 10 bases aligning to TRBD2. This CDR3 spans 15 amino acids. From germline, CDR1 is MDHEN and CDR2 SYDVKM. The trim removed 5 bases at V and 7 bases at J, leaving 8 bases unmatched. The CDR3 spells CASSLLAGLYNEQFY. The CDR3 bases are TGTGCCAGCAGTCTACTAGCGGGACTATATAATGAGCAGTTCTAC.

This clonotype occurred many times. V and J are TRBV28 and TRBJ1-1, with 8 bases that match TRBD1. Germline assignment: CDR1 MDHEN and CDR2 SYDVKM. The CDR3 is 14 residues long. V dropped 6 bases and J dropped 11; count of bases not matched to a gene: 14. The CDR3 sequence is CASRDRVRVDLAFF. The CDR3 DNA sequence: TGTGCCAGCAGGGACAGGGTTAGGGTTGATTTGGCTTTCTTT.

This clonotype was seen more than once but under ten times. The J gene is TRBJ1-6, the V gene TRBV7-6; no clear D gene. CDR1 is SGHVS and CDR2 is FNYEAQ in the germline V gene. Trimming took 5 bases from V and 6 from J, leaving 17 bases between them. The CDR3 contains 16 residues. Here the CDR3 reads CASSPGTVETNSPLHF. CDR3 sequence (DNA): TGTGCCAGCAGCCCGGGTACTGTTGAGACTAATTCACCCCTCCACTTT.

This clonotype was found many times. V gene TRBV19 combines with J gene TRBJ2-5, with D unresolved. Germline V gene lookup returns CDR1 LNHDA and CDR2 SQIVND (reference sequence). Trimming took off 4 bases at V and 1 base at J, with 13 bases between the two ends. This CDR3 contains 15 residues. CDR3 nucleotides: TGTGCCAGTAGTACGCCCCGTGCCTCCCAAGAGACCCAGTACTTC. Translated: CASSTPRASQETQYF. Full variable domain (remainder filled in from reference TRBV19 and TRBJ2-5): DGGITQSPKYLFRKEGQNVTLSCEQNLNHDAMYWYRQDPGQGLRLIYYSQIVNDFQKGDIAEGYSVSREKKESFPLTVTSAQKNPTAFYLCASSTPRASQETQYFGPGTRLLVL.

This clonotype was seen ten or more times. The rearrangement joins TRBV20-1 to TRBJ1-1; D unresolved. Between the trimmed V and J ends, which lost 5 bases and 1 base, there was a span of 8 bases. Per germline, CDR1 DFQATT and CDR2 SNEGSKA (reference sequence). The CDR3 extends over 12 amino acids. The CDR3 spells CSAPNKNTEAFF. DNA of the CDR3: TGCAGTGCTCCTAACAAGAACACTGAAGCTTTCTTT.

There are many counts of this clonotype. The chain combines TRBV19 with TRBJ1-5, with TRBD1 matching over 8 bases. The CDR3 length is 14 residues. The germline gives CDR1 LNHDA, CDR2 SQIVND (reference sequence). V trimming: 3 bases; J trimming: 4 bases; junction bases outside the gene matches: 2. The CDR3 loop reads CASSIGQGNQPQHF. The DNA of the CDR3 is TGTGCCAGTAGTATCGGACAGGGAAATCAGCCCCAGCATTTT.